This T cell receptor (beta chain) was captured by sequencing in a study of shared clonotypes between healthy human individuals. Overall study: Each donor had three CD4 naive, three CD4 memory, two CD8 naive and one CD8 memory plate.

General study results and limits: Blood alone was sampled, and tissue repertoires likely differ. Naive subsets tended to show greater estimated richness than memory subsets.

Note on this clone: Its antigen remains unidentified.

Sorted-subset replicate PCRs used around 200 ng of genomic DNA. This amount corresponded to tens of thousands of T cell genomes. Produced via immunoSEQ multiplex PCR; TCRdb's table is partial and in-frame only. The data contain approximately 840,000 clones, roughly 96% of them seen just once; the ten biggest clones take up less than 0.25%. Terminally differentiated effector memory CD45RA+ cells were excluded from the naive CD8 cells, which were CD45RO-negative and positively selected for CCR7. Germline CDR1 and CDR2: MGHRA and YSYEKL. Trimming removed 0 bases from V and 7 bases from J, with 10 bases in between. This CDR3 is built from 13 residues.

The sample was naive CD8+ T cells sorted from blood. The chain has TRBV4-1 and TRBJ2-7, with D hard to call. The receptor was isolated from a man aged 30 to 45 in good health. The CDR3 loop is CASSQERAREQYF. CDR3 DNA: TGCGCCAGCAGCCAAGAAAGGGCTCGGGAGCAGTACTTC.